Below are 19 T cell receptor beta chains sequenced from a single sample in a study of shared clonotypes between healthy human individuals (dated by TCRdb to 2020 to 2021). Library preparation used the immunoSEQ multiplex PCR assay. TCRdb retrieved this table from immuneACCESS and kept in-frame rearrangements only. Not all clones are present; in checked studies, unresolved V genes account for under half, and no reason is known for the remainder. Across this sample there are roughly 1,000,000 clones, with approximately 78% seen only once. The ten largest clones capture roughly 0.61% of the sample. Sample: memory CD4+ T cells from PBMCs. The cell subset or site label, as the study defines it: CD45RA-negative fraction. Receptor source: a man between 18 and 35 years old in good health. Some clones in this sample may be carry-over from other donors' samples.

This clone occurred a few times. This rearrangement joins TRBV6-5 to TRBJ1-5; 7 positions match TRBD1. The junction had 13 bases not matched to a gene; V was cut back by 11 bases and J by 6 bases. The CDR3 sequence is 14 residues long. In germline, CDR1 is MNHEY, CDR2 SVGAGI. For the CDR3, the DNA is TGTGCCTGCGGCGGACAGGAGGTGCGTCAGCCCCAGCATTTT. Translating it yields CACGGQEVRQPQHF.

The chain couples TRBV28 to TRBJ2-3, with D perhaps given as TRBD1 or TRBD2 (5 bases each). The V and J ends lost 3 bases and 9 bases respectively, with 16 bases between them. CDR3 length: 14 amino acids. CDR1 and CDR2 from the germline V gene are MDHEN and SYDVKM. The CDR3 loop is CASSFRDPGKTQYF. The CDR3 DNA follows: TGTGCCAGCAGTTTCCGGGACCCTGGGAAGACGCAGTATTTT. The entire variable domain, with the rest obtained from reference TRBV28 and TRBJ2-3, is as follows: DVKVTQSSRYLVKRTGEKVFLECVQDMDHENMFWYRQDPGLGLRLIYFSYDVKMKEKGDIPEGYSVSREKKERFSLILESASTNQTSMYLCASSFRDPGKTQYFGPGTRLTVL.

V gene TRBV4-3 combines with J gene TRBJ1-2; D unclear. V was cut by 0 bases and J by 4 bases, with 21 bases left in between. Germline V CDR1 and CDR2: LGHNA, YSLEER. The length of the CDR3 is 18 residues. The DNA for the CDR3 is TGCGCCAGCAGCCAAGATCGCCTCCGCGGGTTTATAGTCTATGGCTACACCTTC. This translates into CASSQDRLRGFIVYGYTF.

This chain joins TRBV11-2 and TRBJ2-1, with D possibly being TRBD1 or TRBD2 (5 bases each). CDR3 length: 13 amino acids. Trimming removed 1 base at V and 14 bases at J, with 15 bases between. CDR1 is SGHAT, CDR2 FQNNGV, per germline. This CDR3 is CASSLVGTPREFF. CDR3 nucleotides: TGTGCCAGCAGCTTAGTTGGGACCCCACGGGAGTTCTTC.

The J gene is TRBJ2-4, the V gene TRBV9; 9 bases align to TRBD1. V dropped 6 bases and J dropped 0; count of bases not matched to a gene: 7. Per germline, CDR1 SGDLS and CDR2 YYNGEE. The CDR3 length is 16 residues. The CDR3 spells CASTPGQGLAKNIQYF. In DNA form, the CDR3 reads TGTGCCAGCACCCCAGGACAGGGGCTAGCCAAAAACATTCAGTACTTC.

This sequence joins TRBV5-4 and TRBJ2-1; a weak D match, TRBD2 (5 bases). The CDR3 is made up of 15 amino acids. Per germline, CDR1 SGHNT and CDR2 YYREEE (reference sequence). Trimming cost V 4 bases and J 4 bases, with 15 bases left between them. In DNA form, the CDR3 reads TGTGCCAGCAGCCCCTGGGAGACTTCTTACAATGAGCAGTTCTTC. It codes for CASSPWETSYNEQFF.

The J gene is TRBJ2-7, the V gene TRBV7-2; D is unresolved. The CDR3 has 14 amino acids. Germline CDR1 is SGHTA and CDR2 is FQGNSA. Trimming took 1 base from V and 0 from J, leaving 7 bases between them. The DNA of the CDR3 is TGTGCCAGCAGCTTAGACGTCGGCTCCTACGAGCAGTACTTC. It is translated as CASSLDVGSYEQYF.

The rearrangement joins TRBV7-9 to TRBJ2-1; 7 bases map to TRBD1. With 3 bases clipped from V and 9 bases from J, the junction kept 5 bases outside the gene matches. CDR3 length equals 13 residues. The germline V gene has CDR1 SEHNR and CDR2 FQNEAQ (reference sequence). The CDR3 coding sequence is TGTGCCAGCAGCTTCACAGGGGATGGTGAGCAGTTCTTC. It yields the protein CASSFTGDGEQFF.

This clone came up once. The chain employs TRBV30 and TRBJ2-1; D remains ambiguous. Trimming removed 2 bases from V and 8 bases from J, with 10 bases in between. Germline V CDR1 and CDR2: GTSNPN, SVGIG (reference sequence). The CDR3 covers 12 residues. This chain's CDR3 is CAWSPRFDEQFF. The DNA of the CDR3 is TGTGCCTGGAGTCCGAGGTTCGATGAGCAGTTCTTC.

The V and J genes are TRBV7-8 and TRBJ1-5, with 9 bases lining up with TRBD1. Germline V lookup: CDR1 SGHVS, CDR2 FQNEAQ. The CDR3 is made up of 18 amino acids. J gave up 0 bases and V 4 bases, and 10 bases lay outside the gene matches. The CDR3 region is CASSSQPGQGNSNQPQHF. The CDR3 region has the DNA TGTGCCAGCAGCTCCCAGCCGGGACAGGGAAATAGCAATCAGCCCCAGCATTTT. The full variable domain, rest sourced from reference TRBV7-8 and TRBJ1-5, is GAGVSQSPRYKVAKRGQDVALRCDPISGHVSLFWYQQALGQGPEFLTYFQNEAQLDKSGLPSDRFFAERPEGSVSTLKIQRTQQEDSAVYLCASSSQPGQGNSNQPQHFGDGTRLSIL.

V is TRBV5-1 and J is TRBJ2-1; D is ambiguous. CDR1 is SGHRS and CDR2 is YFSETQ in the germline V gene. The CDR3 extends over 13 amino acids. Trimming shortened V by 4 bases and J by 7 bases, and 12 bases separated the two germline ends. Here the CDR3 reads CASSPSMGNEQFF. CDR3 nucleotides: TGCGCCAGCAGCCCGTCCATGGGGAATGAGCAGTTCTTC.

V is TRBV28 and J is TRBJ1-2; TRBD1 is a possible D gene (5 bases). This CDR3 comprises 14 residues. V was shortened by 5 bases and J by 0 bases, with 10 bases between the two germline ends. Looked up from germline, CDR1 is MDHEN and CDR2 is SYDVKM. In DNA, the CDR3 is TGTGCCAGCAGTCCCGGGACCCCTAACTATGGCTACACCTTC. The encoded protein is CASSPGTPNYGYTF.

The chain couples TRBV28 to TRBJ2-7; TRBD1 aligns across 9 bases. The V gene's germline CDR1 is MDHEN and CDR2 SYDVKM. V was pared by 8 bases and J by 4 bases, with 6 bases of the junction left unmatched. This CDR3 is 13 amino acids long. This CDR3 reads CASLGQGAYEQYF. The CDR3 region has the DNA TGTGCCAGCTTGGGACAGGGTGCGTACGAGCAGTACTTC.

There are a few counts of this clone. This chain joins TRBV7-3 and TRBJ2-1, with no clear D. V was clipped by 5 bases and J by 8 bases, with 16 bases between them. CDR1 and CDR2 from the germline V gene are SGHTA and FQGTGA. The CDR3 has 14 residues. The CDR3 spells CASSPASPWDEQFF. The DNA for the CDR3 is TGTGCCAGCAGCCCAGCCTCCCCCTGGGATGAGCAGTTCTTC.

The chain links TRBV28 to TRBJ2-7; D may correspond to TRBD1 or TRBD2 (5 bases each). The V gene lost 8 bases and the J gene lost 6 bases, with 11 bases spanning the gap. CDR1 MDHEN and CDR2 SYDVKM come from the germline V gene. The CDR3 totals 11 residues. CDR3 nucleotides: TGTGCCAGCGGGGGTTCTGTCGAGCAGTACTTC. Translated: CASGGSVEQYF.

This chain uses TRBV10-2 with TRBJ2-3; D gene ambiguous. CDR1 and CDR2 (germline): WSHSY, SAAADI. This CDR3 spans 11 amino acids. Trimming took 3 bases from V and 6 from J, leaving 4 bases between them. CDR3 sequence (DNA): TGCGCCAGCAGTGAAGACGATACGCAGTATTTT. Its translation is CASSEDDTQYF.

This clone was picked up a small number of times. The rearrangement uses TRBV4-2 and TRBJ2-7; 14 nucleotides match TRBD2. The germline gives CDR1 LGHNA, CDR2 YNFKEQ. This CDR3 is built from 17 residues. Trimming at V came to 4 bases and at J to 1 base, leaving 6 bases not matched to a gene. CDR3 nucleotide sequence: TGTGCCAGCAGCCCGGGACTAGCGGGAGTGGGGTCCTACGAGCAGTACTTC. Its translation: CASSPGLAGVGSYEQYF.

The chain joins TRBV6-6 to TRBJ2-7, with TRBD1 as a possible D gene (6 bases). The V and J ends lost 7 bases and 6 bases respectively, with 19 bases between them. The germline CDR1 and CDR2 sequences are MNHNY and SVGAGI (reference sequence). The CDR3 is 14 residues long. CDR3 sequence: CASNGVGGSAEQYF. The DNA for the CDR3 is TGTGCCAGCAATGGGGTAGGGGGATCAGCCGAGCAGTACTTC.

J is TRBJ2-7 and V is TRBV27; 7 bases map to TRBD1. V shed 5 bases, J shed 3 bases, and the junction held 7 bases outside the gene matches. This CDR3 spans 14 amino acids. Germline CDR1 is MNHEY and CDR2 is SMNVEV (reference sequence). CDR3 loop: CASSRQGGGYEQYF. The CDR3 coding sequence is TGTGCCAGCAGTAGACAGGGCGGAGGCTACGAGCAGTACTTC.